The 5 T cell receptor beta chains reported below all come from one sample, sequenced in a study of CD8 T cells in Susac syndrome. Reverse transcription of about 0.5 to 1 ug RNA was carried out with random hexamers. Each CDR3 protein is one row after TCRdb ran MiXCR on the immunoSEQ multiplex PCR reads. The sample consists of some 300,000 distinct CDR3 sequences, almost 85% of them appearing once. Sequencing was done on a sample of CD8+ T cells from PBMCs. Source of these receptors: a human donor with multiple sclerosis.

This clonotype occurred once. The J gene is TRBJ2-5, the V gene TRBV2, with 7 bases identical to TRBD1. The V gene's germline CDR1 is SNHLY and CDR2 FYNNEI. The CDR3 covers 15 residues. V lost 0 bases, J lost 4 bases, and 5 bases stayed unmatched. The CDR3 loop reads CASSEARTGGETQYF. CDR3 nucleotides: TGTGCCAGCAGTGAAGCACGGACAGGCGGAGAGACCCAGTACTTC.

This chain links TRBV29-1 with TRBJ2-5, with a weak D call TRBD1 (6 bases). Germline assignment: CDR1 SQVTM and CDR2 ANQGSEA. Trimming removed 1 base from V and 5 bases from J, with 17 bases in between. The CDR3 is 15 residues long. In nucleotides, the CDR3 is TGCAGCGTTGAAGCCCTGGACAGTCCAAGGGAGACCCAGTACTTC. Translated, it gives CSVEALDSPRETQYF.

This chain links TRBV20-1 with TRBJ2-7; maybe TRBD1 (6 bases). V was cut by 1 base and J by 1 base, with 8 bases left in between. This CDR3 region has 13 residues. The germline V gene encodes CDR1 DFQATT and CDR2 SNEGSKA (reference sequence). CDR3 nucleotides: TGCAGTGCTAGAGGCCAGGGGTCCTACGAGCAGTACTTC. Its translation is CSARGQGSYEQYF.

V is TRBV12-3 or TRBV12-4 and J is TRBJ2-1, with D uncertain. The CDR3 extends over 13 amino acids. Trimming cost V 7 bases and J 8 bases, with 15 bases left between them. CDR3 nucleotides: TGTGCCAGCACCTTCCCGTTGTTGGATGAGCAGTTCTTC. It yields the protein CASTFPLLDEQFF.

A few counts support this clonotype. This chain connects TRBV28 to TRBJ1-2; maybe TRBD1 (6 bases). Germline assignment: CDR1 MDHEN and CDR2 SYDVKM. The length of the CDR3 is 13 residues. The V gene lost 3 bases and the J gene lost 2 bases, with 7 bases spanning the gap. DNA of the CDR3: TGTGCCAGCAGTTTGAGGGGGAACTATGGCTACACCTTC. Residues: CASSLRGNYGYTF.